The 23 T cell receptor beta chains reported below all come from one sample, sequenced in a study of shared clonotypes between healthy human individuals. TCRdb's table, derived via immunoSEQ multiplex PCR, lists solely in-frame clones and lacks some. The sample holds 850,000 to 1,200,000 clones, about 80% seen once. The sequenced material came from memory CD4+ T cells sorted from blood. Subset meaning: CD45RA-negative fraction. The receptors originated from a man aged 18 to 30 in good health.

Details on this clone: Other DNA sequences within the sample encode an identical CDR3. The chain links TRBV7-2 to TRBJ2-4, with TRBD2 matching over 7 bases. CDR1 is SGHTA and CDR2 is FQGNSA in the germline V gene. The CDR3 sequence is 15 residues long. The ends lost 5 bases at V and 1 base at J; junction bases unmatched: 5. The CDR3: CASSLWGGAKNIQYF. In nucleotides, the CDR3 is TGTGCCAGCAGCCTCTGGGGGGGTGCCAAAAACATTCAGTACTTC.

The rearrangement links TRBV5-6 to TRBJ2-5; D might be TRBD2 (5 bases). Looked up from germline, CDR1 is SGHDT and CDR2 is YYEEEE. This CDR3 contains 14 residues. V was trimmed by 0 bases and J by 4 bases, leaving 10 bases between them. The CDR3 reads CASSLDGLPETQYF. CDR3 nucleotide sequence: TGTGCCAGCAGCTTGGATGGACTCCCAGAGACCCAGTACTTC.

This clone has a single count. The genes are TRBV10-3 and TRBJ1-1; unclear D gene. Germline assignment: CDR1 ENHRY and CDR2 SYGVKD. The V gene lost 4 bases and the J gene lost 2 bases, with 17 bases spanning the gap. The CDR3 covers 16 residues. The CDR3 coding sequence is TGTGCCATCAGTGTAAGGCCAACTTCAACCAACACTGAAGCTTTCTTT. It codes for CAISVRPTSTNTEAFF.

The chain links TRBV4-1 to TRBJ1-5; the D is unclear. Germline loops: CDR1 MGHRA, CDR2 YSYEKL. The CDR3 runs 15 residues. Trimming left V 0 bases short and J 4 bases short, with 10 bases between. DNA of the CDR3: TGCGCCAGCAGCCAAGATCCTGGGGAGAATCAGCCCCAGCATTTT. This gives the protein CASSQDPGENQPQHF.

The chain couples TRBV10-3 to TRBJ2-1, with no clear D. The CDR3 has 13 residues. V was pared by 4 bases and J by 6 bases, with 10 bases between. Germline CDR1 is ENHRY and CDR2 is SYGVKD. CDR3 nucleotides: TGTGCCATCAGTGGTACTGAATTCAATGAGCAGTTCTTC. Translation gives CAISGTEFNEQFF.

V is TRBV5-1 and J is TRBJ2-1; D perhaps matches TRBD2 (6 bases). V lost 4 bases and J lost 10, with 18 bases in between. The V gene's germline CDR1 is SGHRS and CDR2 YFSETQ. The CDR3 runs 14 residues. The CDR3 region has the DNA TGCGCCAGCAGCATAGGGGACTTCTTACAGGAGCAGTTCTTC. It is translated as CASSIGDFLQEQFF.

The rearrangement joins TRBV29-1 to TRBJ2-2; no definite D call. The length of the CDR3 is 16 residues. V lost 6 bases and J lost 0, with 17 bases in between. Germline V gene data show CDR1 as SQVTM and CDR2 as ANQGSEA. CDR3 residues: CSVLTTVNTNTGELFF. The CDR3 nucleotides are TGCAGCGTCCTCACGACGGTAAATACGAACACCGGGGAGCTGTTTTTT.

Concerning this clone itself: Distinct nucleotide sequences in the sample also encode this CDR3. The rearrangement uses TRBV19 and TRBJ2-7; D is unresolved. Deletions cut 3 bases from V and 1 base from J, with 10 bases between. The CDR3 is made up of 14 amino acids. Germline CDR1 is LNHDA and CDR2 is SQIVND (reference sequence). CDR3 in amino acids: CASSIRDKSYEQYF. The CDR3 DNA sequence: TGTGCCAGTAGTATCCGTGACAAATCCTACGAGCAGTACTTC.

Details on this clone: The sample carries other DNA sequences with the same CDR3. The chain is built from TRBV11-3 and TRBJ2-7; 7 nucleotides match TRBD1. Germline V gene data show CDR1 as SGHNT and CDR2 as YENEEA. The CDR3 contains 12 residues. V dropped 6 bases and J dropped 3; count of bases not matched to a gene: 2. The CDR3 is CASSSGGYEQYF. CDR3 DNA sequence: TGTGCCAGCAGTTCAGGGGGCTACGAGCAGTACTTC.

The chain combines TRBV10-1 with TRBJ1-5; D is undetermined. V was shortened by 2 bases and J by 7 bases, with 21 bases between the two germline ends. The germline V gene has CDR1 WNHNN and CDR2 SYGVQD (reference sequence). The CDR3 spans 17 residues. The CDR3 DNA is TGCGCCAGCAGTGAGCCGGCGCGCCACTCGAAAGGGCAGCCCCAGCATTTT. Its protein product is CASSEPARHSKGQPQHF.

The V gene is TRBV18, the J gene TRBJ2-3; 9 bases map to TRBD2. Germline CDR1 reads KGHSH; CDR2 reads LQKENI. The CDR3 has 16 residues. V was pared by 3 bases and J by 6 bases, with 10 bases of the junction left unmatched. The CDR3 nucleotides are TGTGCCAGCTCACCCAAGCGGGAGGTCAATAGGGATACGCAGTATTTT. Amino acid sequence: CASSPKREVNRDTQYF.

The J gene is TRBJ1-1, the V gene TRBV2; D gene uncertain. CDR3 length: 12 residues. Germline loops: CDR1 SNHLY, CDR2 FYNNEI. With 9 bases removed from V and 4 bases from J, the gap between germline ends came to 12 bases. CDR3 DNA sequence: TGTGCCAGTCTCGTCTGGGCCACTGAAGCTTTCTTT. It specifies CASLVWATEAFF.

The chain carries TRBV18 and TRBJ2-7; 8 nucleotides match TRBD2. The V gene's germline CDR1 is KGHSH and CDR2 LQKENI. Trimming removed 0 bases from V and 1 base from J; junction bases left unmatched: 5. The CDR3 spans 16 residues. The DNA for the CDR3 is TGTGCCAGCTCACCACCTGTGACGGGAGGGTCCTACGAGCAGTACTTC. Translated: CASSPPVTGGSYEQYF.

This clone was picked up a small number of times. V and J are TRBV2 and TRBJ2-3, with D unclear. The CDR3 has 14 residues. V was cut by 3 bases and J by 2 bases, with 9 bases left in between. Germline V gene data show CDR1 as SNHLY and CDR2 as FYNNEI. CDR3 coding DNA: TGTGCCAGCAGTGACAGACTCTTCACAGATACGCAGTATTTT. Amino acid sequence: CASSDRLFTDTQYF.

The sample holds one count of this clone. The J gene is TRBJ2-6, the V gene TRBV28; no reliable D call. Per germline, CDR1 MDHEN and CDR2 SYDVKM. Deletions cut 4 bases from V and 0 bases from J, with 10 bases between. The CDR3 runs to 16 residues. The CDR3: CASSSPQDSGANVLTF. In nucleotides, the CDR3 is TGTGCCAGCAGTTCCCCCCAAGACTCTGGGGCCAACGTCCTGACTTTC.

CDR3 region: CAWSVGGSVAEAFF. The CDR3 DNA reads TGTGCCTGGAGTGTAGGGGGGTCGGTGGCTGAAGCTTTCTTT. The V gene is TRBV30, the J gene TRBJ1-1; D is perhaps TRBD1 (6 bases). Germline values: CDR1 GTSNPN, CDR2 SVGIG (reference sequence). CDR3 length: 14 amino acids. The V and J ends lost 0 bases and 6 bases respectively, with 14 bases between them.

This chain joins TRBV5-1 and TRBJ1-1; 7 bases agree with TRBD1. V was pared by 0 bases and J by 4 bases, with 6 bases of the junction left unmatched. Germline V lookup: CDR1 SGHRS, CDR2 YFSETQ. The CDR3 spans 15 residues. The CDR3 region is CASSLGTGVGTEAFF. As DNA, the CDR3 is TGCGCCAGCAGCTTGGGGACAGGCGTGGGCACTGAAGCTTTCTTT.

The chain couples TRBV19 to TRBJ2-2, with D unclear. The CDR3 has 14 amino acids. Germline V gene data show CDR1 as LNHDA and CDR2 as SQIVND (reference sequence). Trimming removed 3 bases at V and 0 bases at J, with 5 bases between. The CDR3 region is CASSIKANTGELFF. The CDR3 DNA follows: TGTGCCAGTAGTATCAAAGCGAACACCGGGGAGCTGTTTTTT.

The chain has TRBV6-6 and TRBJ1-1; TRBD1 aligns across 7 bases. The V gene end was trimmed by 5 bases and the J gene end by 8 bases; junction bases not matched to a gene: 5. The CDR3 totals 12 residues. Germline V gene sequence: CDR1 MNHNY, CDR2 SVGAGI (reference sequence). The CDR3 sequence: CASSQGVPEAFF. The CDR3 DNA is TGTGCCAGCAGTCAGGGGGTACCAGAAGCTTTCTTT.

The J gene is TRBJ2-3, the V gene TRBV11-3, with unresolved D. CDR1 is SGHNT and CDR2 is YENEEA in the germline V gene. This CDR3 comprises 15 residues. Trimming took off 1 base at V and 2 bases at J, with 10 bases between the two ends. As DNA, the CDR3 is TGTGCCAGCAGCTTAGGGTCCCTACTCACAGATACGCAGTATTTT. Translated: CASSLGSLLTDTQYF.

In its sample, this clone was seen once. Other DNA sequences in the same sample also yield this CDR3. The rearrangement links TRBV18 to TRBJ1-1; D is possibly TRBD1 (5 bases). The CDR3 totals 11 residues. The germline V gene has CDR1 KGHSH and CDR2 LQKENI. V lost 6 bases and J lost 5, with 7 bases in between. The CDR3 coding sequence is TGTGCCAGCTCTCGACAGACTGAAGCTTTCTTT. It is translated as CASSRQTEAFF. Full variable domain (rest looked up from reference TRBV18 and TRBJ1-1): NAGVMQNPRHLVRRRGQEARLRCSPMKGHSHVYWYRQLPEEGLKFMVYLQKENIIDESGMPKERFSAEFPKEGPSILRIQQVVRGDSAAYFCASSRQTEAFFGQGTRLTVV.

The chain employs TRBV7-2 and TRBJ2-3, with D unresolved. V lost 5 bases and J 1 base, leaving 7 bases between the germline ends. This CDR3 has 13 amino acids. The germline gives CDR1 SGHTA, CDR2 FQGNSA. The CDR3, as DNA: TGTGCCAGCAGCACTCGTGGCACAGATACGCAGTATTTT. Its protein product is CASSTRGTDTQYF.

V gene TRBV7-2 combines with J gene TRBJ2-7; D remains ambiguous. Germline CDR1 and CDR2: SGHTA and FQGNSA. V gave up 5 bases and J gave up 4 bases, with 15 bases separating them. CDR3 length: 14 amino acids. This chain's CDR3 is CASSRAGARYEQYF. The CDR3 DNA follows: TGTGCCAGCAGCCGGGCAGGAGCGAGATACGAGCAGTACTTC.